This T cell receptor beta chain is from a study of human T cells and chemical hapten exposure. Study overall: Patch testing placed 0.01% DPC on the upper back, with readings at 6 days. Patients, largely female, had alopecia areata, totalis or universalis.

From the RACE reads, TCRdb called clonotypes with MiXCR, one entry per CDR3 protein. This repertoire shows nearly 80,000 distinct CDR3 sequences, over 9% found once; its top ten account for around 1.5%. Time point here: patch test 1, 2 weeks after DPC sensitization. Treatment specified: therapeutic diphenylcyclopropenone sensitization with weekly scalp DPC. People who gave samples had alopecia, were 18 to 70 years old, and were suitable for DPC. This clonotype was detected ten times or more. This material consisted of whole blood, taken in connection with sensitization to the hapten diphenylcyclopropenone (DPC). This receptor was identified in a woman aged 45-60 years with alopecia areata. Some clones in this sample may be carry-over from other donors' samples.

This CDR3 reads CASSLEGTGSYEQYF. DNA of the CDR3: TGTGCCAGCAGCTTAGAGGGGACGGGCTCCTACGAGCAGTACTTC. The V and J genes are TRBV7-8 and TRBJ2-7; D may correspond to TRBD1 or TRBD2 (5 bases each). Looked up from germline, CDR1 is SGHVS and CDR2 is FQNEAQ. V was trimmed by 1 base and J by 0 bases, leaving 10 bases between them. This CDR3 has 15 residues.